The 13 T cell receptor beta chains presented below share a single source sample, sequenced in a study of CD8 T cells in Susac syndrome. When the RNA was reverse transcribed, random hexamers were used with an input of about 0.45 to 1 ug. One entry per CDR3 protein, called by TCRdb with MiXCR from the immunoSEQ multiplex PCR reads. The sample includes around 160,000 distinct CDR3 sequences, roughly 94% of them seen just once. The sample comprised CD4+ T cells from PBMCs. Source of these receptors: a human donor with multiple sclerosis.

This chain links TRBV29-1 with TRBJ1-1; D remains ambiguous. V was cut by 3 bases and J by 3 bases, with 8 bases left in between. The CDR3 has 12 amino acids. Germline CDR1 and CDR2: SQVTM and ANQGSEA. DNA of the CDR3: TGCAGCGTTGAGGGGATGGACACTGAAGCTTTCTTT. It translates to CSVEGMDTEAFF.

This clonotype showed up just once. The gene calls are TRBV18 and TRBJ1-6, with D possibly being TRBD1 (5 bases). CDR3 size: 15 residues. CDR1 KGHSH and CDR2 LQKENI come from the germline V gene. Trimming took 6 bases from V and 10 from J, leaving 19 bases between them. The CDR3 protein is CASSPKAGKGSPLHF. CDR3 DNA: TGTGCCAGCTCCCCAAAGGCAGGGAAGGGGTCACCCCTCCACTTT.

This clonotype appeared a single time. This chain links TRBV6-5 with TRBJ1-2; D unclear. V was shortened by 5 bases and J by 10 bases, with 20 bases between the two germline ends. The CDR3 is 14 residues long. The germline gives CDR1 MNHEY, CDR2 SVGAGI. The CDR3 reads CASSPSFDSMDYTF. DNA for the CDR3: TGTGCCAGCAGTCCCAGCTTTGATTCTATGGACTACACCTTC.

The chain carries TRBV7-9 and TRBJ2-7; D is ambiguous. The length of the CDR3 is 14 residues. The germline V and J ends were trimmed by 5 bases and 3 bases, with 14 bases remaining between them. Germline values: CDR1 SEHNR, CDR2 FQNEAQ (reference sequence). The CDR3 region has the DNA TGTGCCAGCAGCCGAAGAACGACGAACTACGAGCAGTACTTC. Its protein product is CASSRRTTNYEQYF.

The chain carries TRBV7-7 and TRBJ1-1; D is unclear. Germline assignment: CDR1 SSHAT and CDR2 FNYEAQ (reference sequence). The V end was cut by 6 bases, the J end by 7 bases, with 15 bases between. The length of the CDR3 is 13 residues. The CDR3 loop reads CASSLGSDGEAFF. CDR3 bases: TGTGCCAGCAGTTTGGGTTCTGACGGTGAAGCTTTCTTT.

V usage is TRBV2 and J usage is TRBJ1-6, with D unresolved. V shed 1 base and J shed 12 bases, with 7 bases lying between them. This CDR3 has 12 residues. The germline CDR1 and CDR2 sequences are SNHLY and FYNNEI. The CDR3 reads CASSEGRRPLHF. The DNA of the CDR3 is TGTGCCAGCAGTGAAGGACGGAGACCCCTCCACTTT.

The CDR3 loop is CAWSVLRTSYEQYF. DNA of the CDR3: TGTGCCTGGAGTGTACTTAGGACCTCCTACGAGCAGTACTTC. The gene calls are TRBV30 and TRBJ2-7, with D uncertain. In germline, CDR1 is GTSNPN, CDR2 SVGIG (reference sequence). Trimming pared 0 bases from V and 0 bases from J, leaving 9 bases between. The CDR3 has 14 residues. Combining the CDR3 with reference TRBV30 and TRBJ2-7 gives the whole variable domain SQTIHQWPATLVQPVGSPLSLECTVEGTSNPNLYWYRQAAGRGLQLLFYSVGIGQISSEVPQNLSASRPQDRQFILSSKKLLLSDSGFYLCAWSVLRTSYEQYFGPGTRLTVT.

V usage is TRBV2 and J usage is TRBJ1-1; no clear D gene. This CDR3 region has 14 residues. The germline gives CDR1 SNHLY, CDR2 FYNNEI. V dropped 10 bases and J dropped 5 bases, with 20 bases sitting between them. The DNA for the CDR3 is TGTGCCACCTCTCTGGAGGTGGGATGGACTGAAGCTTTCTTT. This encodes CATSLEVGWTEAFF.

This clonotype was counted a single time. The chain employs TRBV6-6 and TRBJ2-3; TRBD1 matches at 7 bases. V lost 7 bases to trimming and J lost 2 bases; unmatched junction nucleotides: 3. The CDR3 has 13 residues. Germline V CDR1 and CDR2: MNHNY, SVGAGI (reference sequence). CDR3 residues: CASIDRVTDTQYF. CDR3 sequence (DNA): TGTGCCAGCATCGACAGGGTCACAGATACGCAGTATTTT.

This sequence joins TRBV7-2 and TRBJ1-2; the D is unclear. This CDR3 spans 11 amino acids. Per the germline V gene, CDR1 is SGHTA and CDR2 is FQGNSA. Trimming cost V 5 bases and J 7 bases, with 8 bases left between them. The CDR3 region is CASSQRAGYTF. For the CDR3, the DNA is TGTGCCAGCAGCCAGAGGGCTGGCTACACCTTC.

The CDR3 bases are TGTGCCAGCAGCTCCACAGGGTTTGCTAATGAAAAACTGTTTTTT. Translating gives CASSSTGFANEKLFF. The chain uses TRBV2 and TRBJ1-4; tentative D call: TRBD1 (6 bases). Per the germline V gene, CDR1 is SNHLY and CDR2 is FYNNEI. V lost 6 bases, J lost 3 bases, and 14 bases lay in between. The CDR3 has 15 amino acids.

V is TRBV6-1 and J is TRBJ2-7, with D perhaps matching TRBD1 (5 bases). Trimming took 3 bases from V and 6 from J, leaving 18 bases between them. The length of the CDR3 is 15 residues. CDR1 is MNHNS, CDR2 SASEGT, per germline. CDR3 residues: CASSDRGRVRLEQYF. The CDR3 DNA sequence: TGTGCCAGCAGTGATAGGGGCAGGGTCCGACTCGAGCAGTACTTC.

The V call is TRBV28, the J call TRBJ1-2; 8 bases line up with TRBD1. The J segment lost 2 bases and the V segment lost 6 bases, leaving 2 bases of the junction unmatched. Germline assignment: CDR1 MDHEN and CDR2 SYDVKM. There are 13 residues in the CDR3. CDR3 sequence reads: CASRDRVNYGYTF. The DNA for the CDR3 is TGTGCCAGCAGGGACAGGGTAAACTATGGCTACACCTTC.